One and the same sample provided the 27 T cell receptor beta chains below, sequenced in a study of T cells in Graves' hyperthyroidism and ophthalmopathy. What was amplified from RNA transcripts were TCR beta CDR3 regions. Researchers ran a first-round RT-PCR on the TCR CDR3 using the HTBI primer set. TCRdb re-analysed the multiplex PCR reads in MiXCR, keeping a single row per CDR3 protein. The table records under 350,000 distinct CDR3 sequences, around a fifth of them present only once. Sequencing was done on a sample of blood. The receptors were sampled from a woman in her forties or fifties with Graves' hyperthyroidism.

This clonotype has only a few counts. CDR3 residues: CATSRGQGNTEAFF. Written as DNA, the CDR3 is TGTGCCACCAGCAGAGGACAGGGGAACACTGAAGCTTTCTTT. This sequence joins TRBV15 and TRBJ1-1; 7 bases agree with TRBD1. V shed 1 base, J shed 1 base, and the junction held 0 bases outside the gene matches. This CDR3 comprises 14 residues. The germline CDR1 and CDR2 sequences are LNHNV and YYDKDF (reference sequence).

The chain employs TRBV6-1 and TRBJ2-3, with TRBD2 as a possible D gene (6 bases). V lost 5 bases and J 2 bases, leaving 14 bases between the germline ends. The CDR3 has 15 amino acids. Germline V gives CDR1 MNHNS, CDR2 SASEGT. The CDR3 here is CASSQPGDLTDTQYF. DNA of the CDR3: TGTGCCAGCAGTCAGCCGGGGGATCTCACAGATACGCAGTATTTT.

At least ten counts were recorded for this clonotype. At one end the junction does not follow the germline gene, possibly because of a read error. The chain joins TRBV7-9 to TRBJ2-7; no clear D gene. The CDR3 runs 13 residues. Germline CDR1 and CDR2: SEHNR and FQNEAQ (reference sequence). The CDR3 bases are TGTGCCAGCAACTTACCTCCAGGTTACGAGCAGTACTTC. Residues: CASNLPPGYEQYF.

The CDR3: CASSERSRESIYGYTF. Written as DNA, the CDR3 is TGTGCCAGCAGTGAAAGGAGCAGGGAGAGTATCTATGGCTACACCTTC. The chain employs TRBV6-1 and TRBJ1-2; D perhaps matches TRBD1 (5 bases). CDR1 is MNHNS, CDR2 SASEGT, per germline. V was pared by 2 bases and J by 4 bases, with 17 bases between. The CDR3 loop spans 16 amino acids.

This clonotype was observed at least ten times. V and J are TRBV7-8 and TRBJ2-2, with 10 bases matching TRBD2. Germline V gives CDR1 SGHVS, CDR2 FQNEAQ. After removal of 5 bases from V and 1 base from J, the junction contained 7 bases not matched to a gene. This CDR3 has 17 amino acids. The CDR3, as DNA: TGTGCCAGCAGCCTAACCAGCGGGGGGGTGAACACCGGGGAGCTGTTTTTT. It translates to CASSLTSGGVNTGELFF.

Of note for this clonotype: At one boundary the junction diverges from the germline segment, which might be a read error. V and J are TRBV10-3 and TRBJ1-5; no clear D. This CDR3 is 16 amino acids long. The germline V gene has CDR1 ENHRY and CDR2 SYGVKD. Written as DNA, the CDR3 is TGTACCATCAGTGAATTAAAGTCGGGAGACAATCAGCCCCAGCATTTT. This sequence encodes CTISELKSGDNQPQHF.

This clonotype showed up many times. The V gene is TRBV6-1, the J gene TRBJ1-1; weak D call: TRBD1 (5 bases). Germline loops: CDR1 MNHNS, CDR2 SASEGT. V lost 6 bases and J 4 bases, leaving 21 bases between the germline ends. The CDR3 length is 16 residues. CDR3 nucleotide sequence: TGTGCCAGCAGCGACCGGGCCCCCTGGAGGGGCACTGAAGCTTTCTTT. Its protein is CASSDRAPWRGTEAFF.

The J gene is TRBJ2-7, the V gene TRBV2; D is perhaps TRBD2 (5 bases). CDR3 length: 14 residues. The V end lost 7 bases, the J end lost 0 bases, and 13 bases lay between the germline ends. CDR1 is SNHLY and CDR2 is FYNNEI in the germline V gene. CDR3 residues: CASKSDYNSYEQYF. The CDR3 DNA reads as TGTGCCAGCAAGAGTGACTACAACTCCTACGAGCAGTACTTC. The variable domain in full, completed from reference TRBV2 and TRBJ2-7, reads EPEVTQTPSHQVTQMGQEVILRCVPISNHLYFYWYRQILGQKVEFLVSFYNNEISEKSEIFDDQFSVERPDGSNFTLKIRSTKLEDSAMYFCASKSDYNSYEQYFGPGTRLTVT.

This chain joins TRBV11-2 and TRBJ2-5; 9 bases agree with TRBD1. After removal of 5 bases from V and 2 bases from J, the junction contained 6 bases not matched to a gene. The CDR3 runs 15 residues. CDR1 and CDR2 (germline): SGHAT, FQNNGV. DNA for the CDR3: TGTGCCAGCAGCCCAGGACAGGGGAAACAAGAGACCCAGTACTTC. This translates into CASSPGQGKQETQYF.

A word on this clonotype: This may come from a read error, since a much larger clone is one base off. The chain's CDR3 is CASSNAGGLIRYF. CDR3 in DNA: TGTGCCAGCAGCAACGCGGGAGGGCTCATTCGGTACTTC. The chain combines TRBV12-3 or TRBV12-4 with TRBJ2-4, with 9 bases matching TRBD2. This CDR3 has 13 amino acids.

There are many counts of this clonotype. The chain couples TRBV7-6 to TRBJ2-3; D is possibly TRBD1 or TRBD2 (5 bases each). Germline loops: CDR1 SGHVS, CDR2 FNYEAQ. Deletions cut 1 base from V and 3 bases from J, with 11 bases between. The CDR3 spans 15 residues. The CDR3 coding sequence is TGTGCCAGCAGCTTAGGGGGGATAAGGACAGATACGCAGTATTTT. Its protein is CASSLGGIRTDTQYF. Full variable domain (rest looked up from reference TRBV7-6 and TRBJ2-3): GAGVSQSPRYKVTKRGQDVALRCDPISGHVSLYWYRQALGQGPEFLTYFNYEAQQDKSGLPNDRFSAERPEGSISTLTIQRTEQRDSAMYRCASSLGGIRTDTQYFGPGTRLTVL.

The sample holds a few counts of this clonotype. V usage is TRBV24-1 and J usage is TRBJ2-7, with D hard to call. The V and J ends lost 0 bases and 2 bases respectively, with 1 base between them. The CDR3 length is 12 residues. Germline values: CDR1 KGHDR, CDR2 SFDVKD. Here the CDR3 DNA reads TGTGCCACCAGTGATTTGACCTACGAGCAGTACTTC. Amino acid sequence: CATSDLTYEQYF.

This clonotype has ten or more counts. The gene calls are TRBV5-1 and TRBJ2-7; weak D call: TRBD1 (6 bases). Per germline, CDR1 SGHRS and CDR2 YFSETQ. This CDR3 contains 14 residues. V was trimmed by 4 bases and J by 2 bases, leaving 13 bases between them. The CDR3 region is CASSPSQGPYEQYF. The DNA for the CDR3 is TGCGCCAGCAGCCCATCACAGGGACCCTACGAGCAGTACTTC. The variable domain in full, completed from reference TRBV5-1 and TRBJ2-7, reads KAGVTQTPRYLIKTRGQQVTLSCSPISGHRSVSWYQQTPGQGLQFLFEYFSETQRNKGNFPGRFSGRQFSNSRSEMNVSTLELGDSALYLCASSPSQGPYEQYFGPGTRLTVT.

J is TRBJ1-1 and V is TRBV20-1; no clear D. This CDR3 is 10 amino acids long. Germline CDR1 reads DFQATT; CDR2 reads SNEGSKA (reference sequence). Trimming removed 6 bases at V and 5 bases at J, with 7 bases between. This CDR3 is CSAGRTEAFF. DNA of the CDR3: TGCAGTGCCGGGCGAACTGAAGCTTTCTTT.

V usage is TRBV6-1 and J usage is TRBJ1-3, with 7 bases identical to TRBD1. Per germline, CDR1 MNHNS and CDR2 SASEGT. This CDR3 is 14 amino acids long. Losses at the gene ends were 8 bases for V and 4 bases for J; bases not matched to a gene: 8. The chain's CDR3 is CASERQGTGNTIYF. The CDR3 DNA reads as TGTGCCAGCGAAAGACAGGGAACCGGAAACACCATATATTTT.

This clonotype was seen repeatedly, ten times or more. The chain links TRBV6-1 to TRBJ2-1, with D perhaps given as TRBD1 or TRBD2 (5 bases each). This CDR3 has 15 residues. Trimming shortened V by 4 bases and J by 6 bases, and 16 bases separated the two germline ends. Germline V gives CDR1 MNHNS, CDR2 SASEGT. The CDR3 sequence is CASSGGGTGRNEQFF. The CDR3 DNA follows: TGTGCCAGCAGTGGGGGTGGGACGGGACGCAATGAGCAGTTCTTC.

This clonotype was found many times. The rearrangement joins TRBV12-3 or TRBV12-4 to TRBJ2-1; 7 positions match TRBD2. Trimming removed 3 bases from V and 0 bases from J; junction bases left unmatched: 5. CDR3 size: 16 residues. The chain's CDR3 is CASSFRGGSSYNEQFF. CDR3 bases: TGTGCCAGCAGTTTTCGCGGCGGGAGCTCCTACAATGAGCAGTTCTTC.

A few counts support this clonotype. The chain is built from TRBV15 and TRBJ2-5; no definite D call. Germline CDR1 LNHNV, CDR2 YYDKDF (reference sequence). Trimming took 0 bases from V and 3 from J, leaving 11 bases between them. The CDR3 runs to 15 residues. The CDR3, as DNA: TGTGCCACCAGCAGAGATGGCACTTCGGAAGAGACCCAGTACTTC. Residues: CATSRDGTSEETQYF.

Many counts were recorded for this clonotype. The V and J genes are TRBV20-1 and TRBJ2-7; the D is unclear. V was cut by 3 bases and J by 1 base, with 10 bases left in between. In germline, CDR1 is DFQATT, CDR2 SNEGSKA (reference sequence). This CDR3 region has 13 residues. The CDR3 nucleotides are TGCAGTGCTAGGCGTCTCACTTCCTACGAGCAGTACTTC. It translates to CSARRLTSYEQYF.

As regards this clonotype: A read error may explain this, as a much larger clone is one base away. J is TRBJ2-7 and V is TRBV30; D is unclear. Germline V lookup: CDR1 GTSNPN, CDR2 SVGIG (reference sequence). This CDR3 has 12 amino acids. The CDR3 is CAWSLSSYGQYF. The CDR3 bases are TGTGCCTGGAGTCTGAGCTCCTACGGGCAGTACTTC.

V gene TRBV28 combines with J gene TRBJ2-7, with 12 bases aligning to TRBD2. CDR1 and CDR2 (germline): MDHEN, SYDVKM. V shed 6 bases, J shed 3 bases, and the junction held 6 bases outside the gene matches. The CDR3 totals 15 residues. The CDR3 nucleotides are TGTGCCAGCAGCCCAACTAGCGGGGGGCTCTACGAGCAGTACTTC. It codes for CASSPTSGGLYEQYF.

CDR3 loop: CASSQLAASYEQYF. For the CDR3, the DNA is TGTGCCAGCAGCCAACTAGCGGCCTCCTACGAGCAGTACTTC. This sequence joins TRBV14 and TRBJ2-7; TRBD2 matches at 7 bases. This CDR3 is 14 amino acids long. Losses at the gene ends were 2 bases for V and 0 bases for J; bases not matched to a gene: 1. Germline-derived CDR1 and CDR2 are SGHDN and FVKESK.

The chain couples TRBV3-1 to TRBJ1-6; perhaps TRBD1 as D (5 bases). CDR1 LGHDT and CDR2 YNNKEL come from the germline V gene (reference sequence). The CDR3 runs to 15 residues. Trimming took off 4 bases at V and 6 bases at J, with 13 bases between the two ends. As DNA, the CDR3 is TGTGCCAGCAGCCTTGGACATGGAATTAATTCACCCCTCCACTTT. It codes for CASSLGHGINSPLHF.

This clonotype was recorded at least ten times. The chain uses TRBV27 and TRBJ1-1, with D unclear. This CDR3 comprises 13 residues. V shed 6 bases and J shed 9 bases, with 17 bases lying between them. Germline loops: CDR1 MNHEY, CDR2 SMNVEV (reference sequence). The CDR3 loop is CASSLAPRTQAFF. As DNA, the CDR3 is TGTGCCAGCAGCCTGGCCCCCAGAACCCAAGCTTTCTTT.

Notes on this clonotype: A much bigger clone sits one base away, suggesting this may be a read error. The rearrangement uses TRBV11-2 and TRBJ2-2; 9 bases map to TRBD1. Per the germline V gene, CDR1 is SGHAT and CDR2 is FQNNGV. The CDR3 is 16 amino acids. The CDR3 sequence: CASSSEGQGESGELLF. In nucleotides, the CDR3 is TGTGCCAGCAGCTCGGAGGGACAGGGCGAGTCCGGGGAGCTGCTTTTT.

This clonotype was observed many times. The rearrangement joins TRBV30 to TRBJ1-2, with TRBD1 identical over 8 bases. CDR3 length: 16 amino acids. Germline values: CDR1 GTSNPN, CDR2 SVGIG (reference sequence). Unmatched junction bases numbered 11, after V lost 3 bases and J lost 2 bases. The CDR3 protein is CAWRLPLRGRNYGYTF. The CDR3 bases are TGTGCCTGGAGGCTACCCCTCAGGGGGCGAAACTATGGCTACACCTTC.

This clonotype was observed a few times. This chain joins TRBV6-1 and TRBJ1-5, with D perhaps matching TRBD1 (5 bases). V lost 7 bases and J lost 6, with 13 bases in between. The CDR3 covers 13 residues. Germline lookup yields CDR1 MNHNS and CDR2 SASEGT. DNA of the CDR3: TGTGCCAGCACCCTAGGGGAAGGTCAGCCCCAGCATTTT. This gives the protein CASTLGEGQPQHF.